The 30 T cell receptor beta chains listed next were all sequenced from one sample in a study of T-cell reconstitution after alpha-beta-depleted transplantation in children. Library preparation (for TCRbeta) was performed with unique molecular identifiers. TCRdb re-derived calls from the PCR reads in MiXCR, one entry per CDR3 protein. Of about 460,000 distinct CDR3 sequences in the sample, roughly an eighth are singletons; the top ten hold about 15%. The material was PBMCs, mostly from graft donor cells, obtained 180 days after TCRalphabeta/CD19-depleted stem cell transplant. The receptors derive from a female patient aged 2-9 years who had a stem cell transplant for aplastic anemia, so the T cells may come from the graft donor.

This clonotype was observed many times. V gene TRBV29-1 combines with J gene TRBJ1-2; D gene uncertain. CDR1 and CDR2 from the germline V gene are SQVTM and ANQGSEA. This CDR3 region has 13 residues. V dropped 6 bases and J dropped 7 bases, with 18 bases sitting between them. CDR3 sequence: CSVVRRVIPGYTF. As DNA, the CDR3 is TGCAGCGTGGTGAGGAGGGTGATTCCTGGCTACACCTTC.

CDR3 bases: TGTGCCAGCAGTCCGTGGGGGGAGTCCTACAATGAGCAGTTCTTC. Translating gives CASSPWGESYNEQFF. The V call is TRBV27, the J call TRBJ2-1; possible D gene TRBD2, 6 bases. There are 15 residues in the CDR3. The germline CDR1 and CDR2 sequences are MNHEY and SMNVEV (reference sequence). The V end was cut by 5 bases, the J end by 1 base, with 12 bases between.

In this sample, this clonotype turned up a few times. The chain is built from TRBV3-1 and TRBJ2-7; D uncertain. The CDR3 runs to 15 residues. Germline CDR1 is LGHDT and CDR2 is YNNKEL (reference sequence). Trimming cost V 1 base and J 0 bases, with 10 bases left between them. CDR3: CASSQVVDPSYEQYF. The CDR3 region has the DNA TGTGCCAGCAGCCAAGTAGTGGACCCCTCCTACGAGCAGTACTTC.

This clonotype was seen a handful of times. CDR3 DNA sequence: TGTGCCAGCAGCCCACATGCAACTAATGAAAAACTGTTTTTT. Its translation is CASSPHATNEKLFF. The chain combines TRBV7-2 with TRBJ1-4; D unclear. Trimming stripped 5 bases from V and 0 bases from J, with 7 bases between. The CDR3 spans 14 residues. Per germline, CDR1 SGHTA and CDR2 FQGNSA.

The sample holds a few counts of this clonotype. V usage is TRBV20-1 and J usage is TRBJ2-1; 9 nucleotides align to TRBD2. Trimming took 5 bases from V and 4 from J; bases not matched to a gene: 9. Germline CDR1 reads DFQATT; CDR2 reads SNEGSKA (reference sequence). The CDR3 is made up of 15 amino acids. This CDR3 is CSASPTSGLYNEQFF. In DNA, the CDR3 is TGCAGTGCTTCACCGACTAGCGGTTTGTACAATGAGCAGTTCTTC.

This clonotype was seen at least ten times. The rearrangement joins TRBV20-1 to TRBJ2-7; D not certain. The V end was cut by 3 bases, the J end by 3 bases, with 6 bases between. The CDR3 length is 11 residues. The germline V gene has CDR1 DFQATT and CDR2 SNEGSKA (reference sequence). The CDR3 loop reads CSARVGYEQYF. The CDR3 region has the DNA TGCAGTGCTAGGGTGGGCTACGAGCAGTACTTC.

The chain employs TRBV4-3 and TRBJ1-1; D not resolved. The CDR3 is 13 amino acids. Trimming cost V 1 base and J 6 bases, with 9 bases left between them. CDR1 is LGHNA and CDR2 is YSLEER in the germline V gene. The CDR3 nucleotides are TGCGCCAGCAGCCAAGTCCCAGGCCCTGAAGCTTTCTTT. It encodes CASSQVPGPEAFF.

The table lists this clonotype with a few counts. In DNA form, the CDR3 reads TGTGCCAGCAGCTTGGCCAGGACAGGCTTAAACCGTGTTCGAAAAAACATTCAGTACTTC. It yields the protein CASSLARTGLNRVRKNIQYF. The chain combines TRBV7-2 with TRBJ2-4, with 7 bases aligning to TRBD1. The CDR3 sequence is 20 residues long. Germline CDR1 and CDR2: SGHTA and FQGNSA. V dropped 3 bases and J dropped 4; count of bases not matched to a gene: 21. Together with reference TRBV7-2 and TRBJ2-4, the CDR3 gives the full variable domain: GAGVSQSPSNKVTEKGKDVELRCDPISGHTALYWYRQSLGQGLEFLIYFQGNSAPDKSGLPSDRFSAERTGGSVSTLTIQRTQQEDSAVYLCASSLARTGLNRVRKNIQYFGAGTRLSVL.

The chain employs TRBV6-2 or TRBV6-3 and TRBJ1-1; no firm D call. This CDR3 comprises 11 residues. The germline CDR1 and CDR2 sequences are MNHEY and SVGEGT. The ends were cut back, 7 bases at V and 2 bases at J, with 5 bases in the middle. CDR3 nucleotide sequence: TGTGCCAGCACGGACAACACTGAAGCTTTCTTT. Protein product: CASTDNTEAFF.

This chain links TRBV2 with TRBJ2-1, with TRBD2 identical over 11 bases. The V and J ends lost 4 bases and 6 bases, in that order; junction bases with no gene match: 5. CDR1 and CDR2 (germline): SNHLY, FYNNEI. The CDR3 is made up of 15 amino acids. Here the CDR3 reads CASSVAGGPSNEQFF. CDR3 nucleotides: TGTGCCAGCAGTGTAGCGGGAGGGCCCTCCAATGAGCAGTTCTTC.

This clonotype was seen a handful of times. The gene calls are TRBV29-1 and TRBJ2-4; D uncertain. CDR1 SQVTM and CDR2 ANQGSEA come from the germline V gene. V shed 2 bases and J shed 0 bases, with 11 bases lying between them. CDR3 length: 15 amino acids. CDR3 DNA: TGCAGCGTTGAAATCGGAGACGGAGCCAAAAACATTCAGTACTTC. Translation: CSVEIGDGAKNIQYF. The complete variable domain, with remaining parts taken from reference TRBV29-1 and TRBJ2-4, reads SAVISQKPSRDICQRGTSLTIQCQVDSQVTMMFWYRQQPGQSLTLIATANQGSEATYESGFVIDKFPISRPNLTFSTLTVSNMSPEDSSIYLCSVEIGDGAKNIQYFGAGTRLSVL.

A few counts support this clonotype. The CDR3 region has the DNA TGTGCCAGCAGTTACGACCCGAGGGGCACTGAAGCTTTCTTT. Its protein product is CASSYDPRGTEAFF. The chain carries TRBV6-5 and TRBJ1-1, with D maybe TRBD1 (5 bases). Trimming removed 2 bases at V and 4 bases at J, with 11 bases between. Germline CDR1 is MNHEY and CDR2 is SVGAGI. This CDR3 comprises 14 residues.

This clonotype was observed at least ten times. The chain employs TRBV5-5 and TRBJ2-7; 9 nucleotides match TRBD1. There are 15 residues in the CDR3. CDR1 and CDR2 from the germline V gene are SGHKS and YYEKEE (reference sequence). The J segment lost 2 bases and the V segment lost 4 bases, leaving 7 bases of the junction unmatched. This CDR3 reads CASSTPGTGTYEQYV. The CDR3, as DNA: TGTGCCAGCAGCACCCCCGGGACAGGGACCTACGAGCAGTACGTC.

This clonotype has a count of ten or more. CDR3 coding DNA: TGTGCCAGCAGCGTAGTCGGACAGGCCTACAATGAGCAGTTCTTC. This gives the protein CASSVVGQAYNEQFF. The V call is TRBV9, the J call TRBJ2-1; 7 bases map to TRBD1. Trimming at V came to 0 bases and at J to 2 bases, leaving 2 bases not matched to a gene. Germline V gives CDR1 SGDLS, CDR2 YYNGEE. The CDR3 extends over 15 amino acids.

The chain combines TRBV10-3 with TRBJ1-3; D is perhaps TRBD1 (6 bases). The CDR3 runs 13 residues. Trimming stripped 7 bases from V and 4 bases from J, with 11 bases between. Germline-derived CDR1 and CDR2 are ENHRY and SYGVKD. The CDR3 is CAIKQGSGNTIYF. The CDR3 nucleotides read TGTGCCATCAAACAGGGTTCCGGAAACACCATATATTTT.

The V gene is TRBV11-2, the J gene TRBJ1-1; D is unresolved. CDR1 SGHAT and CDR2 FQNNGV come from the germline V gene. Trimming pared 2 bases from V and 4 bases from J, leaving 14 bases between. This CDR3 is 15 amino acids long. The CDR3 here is CASSLPPPPATEAFF. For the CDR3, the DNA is TGTGCCAGCAGCTTACCCCCGCCACCGGCCACTGAAGCTTTCTTT.

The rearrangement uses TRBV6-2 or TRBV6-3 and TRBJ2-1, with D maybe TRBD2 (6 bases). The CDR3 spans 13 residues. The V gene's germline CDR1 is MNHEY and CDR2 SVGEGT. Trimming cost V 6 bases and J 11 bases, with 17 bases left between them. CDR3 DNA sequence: TGTGCCAGCAGGATCGGGACTCCCGATAAGCAGTTCTTC. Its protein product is CASRIGTPDKQFF.

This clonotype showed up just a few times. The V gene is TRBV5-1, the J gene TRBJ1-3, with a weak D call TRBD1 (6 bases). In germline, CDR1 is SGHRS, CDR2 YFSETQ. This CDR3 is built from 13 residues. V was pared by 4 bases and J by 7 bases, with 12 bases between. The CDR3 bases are TGCGCCAGCAGCCCTGGTGGGGGCAACACCATATATTTT. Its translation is CASSPGGGNTIYF. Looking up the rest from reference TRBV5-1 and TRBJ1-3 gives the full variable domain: KAGVTQTPRYLIKTRGQQVTLSCSPISGHRSVSWYQQTPGQGLQFLFEYFSETQRNKGNFPGRFSGRQFSNSRSEMNVSTLELGDSALYLCASSPGGGNTIYFGEGSWLTVV.

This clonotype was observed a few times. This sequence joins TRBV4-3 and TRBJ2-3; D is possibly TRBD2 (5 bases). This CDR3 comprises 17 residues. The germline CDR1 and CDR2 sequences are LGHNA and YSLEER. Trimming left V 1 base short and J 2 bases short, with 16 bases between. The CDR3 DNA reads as TGCGCCAGCAGCCAAGGTAACGCGGGCCTAAACACAGATACGCAGTATTTT. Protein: CASSQGNAGLNTDTQYF.

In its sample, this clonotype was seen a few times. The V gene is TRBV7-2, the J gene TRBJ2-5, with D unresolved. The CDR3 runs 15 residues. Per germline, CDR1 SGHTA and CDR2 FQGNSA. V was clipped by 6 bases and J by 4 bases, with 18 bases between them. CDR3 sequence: CASRPTARVGETQYF. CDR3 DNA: TGTGCCAGCAGACCGACTGCTAGAGTGGGAGAGACCCAGTACTTC.

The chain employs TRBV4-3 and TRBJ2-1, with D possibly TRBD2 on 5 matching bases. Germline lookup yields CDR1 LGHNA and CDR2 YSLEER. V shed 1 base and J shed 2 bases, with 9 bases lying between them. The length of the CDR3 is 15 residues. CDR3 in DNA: TGCGCCAGCAGCCAAGCTACTAGGGCCTACAATGAGCAGTTCTTC. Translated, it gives CASSQATRAYNEQFF.

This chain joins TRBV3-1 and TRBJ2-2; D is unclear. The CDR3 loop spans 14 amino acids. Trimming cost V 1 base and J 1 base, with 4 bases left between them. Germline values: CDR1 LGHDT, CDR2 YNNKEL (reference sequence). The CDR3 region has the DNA TGTGCCAGCAGCCAAGTAGGGAACACCGGGGAGCTGTTTTTT. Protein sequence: CASSQVGNTGELFF.

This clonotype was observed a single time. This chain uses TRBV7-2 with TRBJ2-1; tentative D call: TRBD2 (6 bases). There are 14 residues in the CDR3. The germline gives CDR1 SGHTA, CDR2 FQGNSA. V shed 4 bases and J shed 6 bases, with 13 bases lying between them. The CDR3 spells CASSSRGGFNEQFF. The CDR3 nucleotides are TGTGCCAGCAGCTCGCGGGGCGGTTTCAATGAGCAGTTCTTC.

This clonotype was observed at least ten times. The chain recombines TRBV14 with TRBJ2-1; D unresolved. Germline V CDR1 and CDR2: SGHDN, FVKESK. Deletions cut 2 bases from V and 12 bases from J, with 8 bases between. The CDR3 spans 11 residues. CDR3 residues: CASSQHAWQFF. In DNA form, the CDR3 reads TGTGCCAGCAGCCAACATGCCTGGCAGTTCTTC.

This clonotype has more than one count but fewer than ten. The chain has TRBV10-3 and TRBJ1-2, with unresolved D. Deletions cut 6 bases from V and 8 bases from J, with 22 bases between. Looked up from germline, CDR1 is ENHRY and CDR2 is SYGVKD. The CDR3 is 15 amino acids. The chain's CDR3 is CAIRSFSGSLDGYTF. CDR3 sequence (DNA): TGTGCCATCAGATCATTCTCCGGGTCCCTGGACGGCTACACCTTC.

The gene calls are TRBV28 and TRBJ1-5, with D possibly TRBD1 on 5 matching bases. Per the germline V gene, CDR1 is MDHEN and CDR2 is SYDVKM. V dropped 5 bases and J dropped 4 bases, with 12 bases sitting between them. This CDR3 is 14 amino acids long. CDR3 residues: CASSPTEWNQPQHF. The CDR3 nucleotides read TGTGCCAGCAGTCCGACAGAATGGAATCAGCCCCAGCATTTT.

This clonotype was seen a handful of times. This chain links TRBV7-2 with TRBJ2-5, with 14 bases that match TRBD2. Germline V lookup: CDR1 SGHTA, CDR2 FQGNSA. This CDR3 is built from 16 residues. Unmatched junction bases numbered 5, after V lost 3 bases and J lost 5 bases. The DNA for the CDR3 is TGTGCCAGCAGCTTTGGAGGGACTAGCGGGAGTGAGACCCAGTACTTC. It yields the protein CASSFGGTSGSETQYF.

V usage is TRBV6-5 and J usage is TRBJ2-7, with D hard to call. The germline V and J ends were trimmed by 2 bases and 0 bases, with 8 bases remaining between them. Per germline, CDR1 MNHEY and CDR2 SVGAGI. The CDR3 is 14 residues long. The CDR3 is CASSYGQNSYEQYF. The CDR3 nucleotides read TGTGCCAGCAGTTACGGGCAGAACTCCTACGAGCAGTACTTC.

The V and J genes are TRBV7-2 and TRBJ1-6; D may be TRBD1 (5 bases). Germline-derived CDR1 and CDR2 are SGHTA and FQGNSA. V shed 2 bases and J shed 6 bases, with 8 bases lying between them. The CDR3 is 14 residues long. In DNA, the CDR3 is TGTGCCAGCAGCTTACAGGGTCCTAATTCACCCCTCCACTTT. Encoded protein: CASSLQGPNSPLHF.

The CDR3 reads CASSLPGWGEQYV. CDR3 DNA: TGTGCCAGCAGCTTACCGGGCTGGGGGGAGCAGTACGTC. The rearrangement links TRBV7-9 to TRBJ2-7, with D possibly called TRBD1 or TRBD2 (5 bases each). Germline CDR1 reads SEHNR; CDR2 reads FQNEAQ (reference sequence). This CDR3 has 13 amino acids. Trimming stripped 2 bases from V and 7 bases from J, with 12 bases between.